A selection of T cell receptor beta chains follows, all from one sample in a study of blood T cell repertoires in COVID-19. Profiled with immunoSEQ multiplex PCR; TCRdb holds only in-frame clones, not every one. Of fewer than 150,000 clones listed, roughly three quarters are singletons. Source material: peripheral blood. Source of these receptors: a man older than 75 with acute or convalescent COVID-19. Each CDR3 is given with its conserved first and last residue. Fields, in order: D gene, clone size, V gene, J gene, CDR3 protein, CDR3 DNA. D genes are given only for firm matches. A clone size is listed for some rows: how often the clone was seen (once, few, many), or a class if it is expanded.

>-|-|TRBV5-1|TRBJ2-2
CASSRAANTGELFF
TGCGCCAGCAGCCGAGCGGCGAACACCGGGGAGCTGTTTTTT
>-|few|TRBV3-1/TRBV3-2|TRBJ2-3
CASSQDLTTGGNTQYF
TGTGCCAGCAGCCAAGACCTGACGACCGGCGGGAATACGCAGTATTTT
>-|-|TRBV6-5|TRBJ1-3
CASSYSTLSGNTIYF
TGTGCCAGCAGTTACTCGACACTCTCTGGAAATACCATATATTTT
>-|once|TRBV5-6|TRBJ1-2
CASSLYQGSYGYTF
TGTGCCAGCAGCTTGTACCAGGGCTCCTATGGCTACACCTTC
>TRBD2|once|TRBV6-5|TRBJ2-5
CASRAGGRETQYF
TGTGCCAGCAGGGCGGGGGGGCGAGAGACCCAGTACTTC
>TRBD2|-|TRBV18|TRBJ2-1
CASSSNGYSGRFWNEQFF
TGTGCCAGCTCCTCGAACGGGTATAGCGGGAGGTTCTGGAATGAGCAGTTCTTC
>TRBD1|-|TRBV29-1|TRBJ1-2
CSVEGDRETNYGYTF
TGCAGCGTTGAGGGGGACAGGGAAACTAACTATGGCTACACCTTC
>-|-|TRBV6-5|TRBJ1-1
CASLRGGGYTEAFF
TGTGCCAGCCTACGAGGTGGTGGGTACACTGAAGCTTTCTTT
>-|few|TRBV28|TRBJ1-5
CASSLSGGNQPQHF
TGTGCCAGCAGTTTATCAGGGGGCAATCAGCCCCAGCATTTT
>TRBD1|-|TRBV6-4|TRBJ2-3
CASSAGTGGTDTQYF
TGTGCCAGCAGCGCCGGGACAGGGGGCACAGATACGCAGTATTTT
>TRBD2|-|TRBV5-1|TRBJ2-7
CASSIGTTFYEQYF
TGCGCCAGCAGCATCGGGACTACATTTTACGAGCAGTACTTC
>-|once|TRBV18|TRBJ1-1
CASSPGADRNTEAFF
TGTGCCAGCTCACCAGGGGCGGATAGGAACACTGAAGCTTTCTTT
>-|-|TRBV9|TRBJ1-1
CASSNHRAQEMNTEAFF
TGTGCCAGCAGCAACCACAGGGCTCAAGAAATGAACACTGAAGCTTTCTTT
>TRBD1|few|TRBV2|TRBJ1-3
CASSAQGASGNTIYF
TGTGCCAGCAGTGCACAGGGGGCCTCTGGAAACACCATATATTTT
>-|-|TRBV5-8|TRBJ1-5
CASNRERNQPQHF
TGTGCCAGCAACAGGGAGCGCAATCAGCCCCAGCATTTT
>TRBD1|many|TRBV29-1|TRBJ1-6
CSVRQGSYNSPLHF
TGCAGCGTCCGACAGGGTTCCTATAATTCACCCCTCCACTTT
>-|-|TRBV5-1|TRBJ1-3
CASSLNGESGNTIYF
TGCGCCAGCAGCTTGAATGGGGAGTCTGGAAACACCATATATTTT
>-|-|TRBV5-6|TRBJ1-1
CASSLSGLDSTEAFF
TGTGCCAGCAGCTTGAGTGGATTAGACAGCACTGAAGCTTTCTTT
>TRBD2|once|TRBV6-6|TRBJ2-1
CASRLAGDYNEQFF
TGTGCCAGCCGCCTAGCGGGAGACTACAATGAGCAGTTCTTC
>-|-|TRBV7-3|TRBJ2-2
CATFTSSTGELFF
TGTGCCACCTTTACTAGTTCCACCGGGGAGCTGTTTTTT
>-|-|TRBV5-5|TRBJ2-2
CASSLGHAGELFF
TGTGCCAGCAGCTTGGGACACGCCGGGGAGCTGTTTTTT
>TRBD2|-|TRBV7-2|TRBJ2-2
CASSLTGTSGGASGELFF
TGTGCCAGCAGCTTGACCGGGACTAGCGGGGGGGCCAGCGGGGAGCTGTTTTTT
>TRBD2|-|TRBV4-1|TRBJ2-5
CASSPPAGGETQYF
TGCGCCAGCAGCCCGCCGGCGGGAGGAGAGACCCAGTACTTC
>-|once|TRBV6-2/TRBV6-3|TRBJ2-5
CASSHAGTQYF
TGTGCCAGCAGTCACGCGGGGACCCAGTACTTC
>-|-|TRBV5-1|TRBJ2-7
CASSLFGTNYEQYF
TGCGCCAGCAGCTTGTTCGGGACAAACTACGAGCAGTACTTC
>-|-|TRBV30|TRBJ2-7
CAWEGESYEQYF
TGTGCCTGGGAGGGGGAGAGTTACGAGCAGTACTTC